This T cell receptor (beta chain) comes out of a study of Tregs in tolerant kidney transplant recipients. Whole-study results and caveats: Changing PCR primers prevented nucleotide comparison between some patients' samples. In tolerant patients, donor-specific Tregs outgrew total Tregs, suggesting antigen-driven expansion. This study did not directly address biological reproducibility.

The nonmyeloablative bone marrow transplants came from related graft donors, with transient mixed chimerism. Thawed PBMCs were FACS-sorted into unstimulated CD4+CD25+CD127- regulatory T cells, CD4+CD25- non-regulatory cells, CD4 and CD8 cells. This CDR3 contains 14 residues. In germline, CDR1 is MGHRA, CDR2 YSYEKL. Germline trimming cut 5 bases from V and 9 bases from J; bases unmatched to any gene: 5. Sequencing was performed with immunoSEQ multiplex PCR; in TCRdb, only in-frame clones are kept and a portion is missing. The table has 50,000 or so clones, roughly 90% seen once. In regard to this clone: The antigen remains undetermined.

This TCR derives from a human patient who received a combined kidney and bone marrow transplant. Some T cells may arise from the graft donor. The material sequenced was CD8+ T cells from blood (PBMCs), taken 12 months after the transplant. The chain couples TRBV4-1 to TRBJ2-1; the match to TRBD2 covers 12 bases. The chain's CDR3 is CASSTTSGRGEQFF. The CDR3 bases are TGCGCCAGCAGCACGACTAGCGGGAGAGGTGAGCAGTTCTTC.